Below, 9 T cell receptor beta chains from the same sample are listed, as sequenced in a study of shared clonotypes between healthy human individuals. The method was immunoSEQ multiplex PCR; TCRdb's version includes in-frame clones alone and lacks a portion of them. This sample carries a few million clones, 85% to 95% of them seen once, and the ten largest clones take under 0.45%. The source material was naive CD4+ T cells from PBMCs. Subset meaning: CD45RA+ positively selected. The receptors derive from a man aged 18 to 35 in good health. Some clones in this sample may be carry-over from other donors' samples.

The chain carries TRBV14 and TRBJ2-2; possibly TRBD2 for D (6 bases). Trimming took 2 bases from V and 6 from J, leaving 13 bases between them. The CDR3 contains 15 residues. Germline CDR1 SGHDN, CDR2 FVKESK. In DNA, the CDR3 is TGTGCCAGCAGCCAAAGATGGAGGGATTCCGGGGAGCTGTTTTTT. Translation gives CASSQRWRDSGELFF.

The chain couples TRBV2 to TRBJ2-1; D ambiguous. Trimming stripped 3 bases from V and 8 bases from J, with 5 bases between. The germline gives CDR1 SNHLY, CDR2 FYNNEI. CDR3 size: 11 residues. In DNA, the CDR3 is TGTGCCAGCAGTGATGCCCATGAGCAGTTCTTC. This gives the protein CASSDAHEQFF.

The J gene is TRBJ2-1, the V gene TRBV11-1, with D unresolved. The CDR3 runs to 14 residues. V was cut by 0 bases and J by 9 bases, with 12 bases left in between. Germline CDR1 is SGHAT and CDR2 is FQDESV (reference sequence). The CDR3 is CASSLASHRVEQFF. In nucleotides, the CDR3 is TGTGCCAGCAGCTTAGCGTCTCACCGGGTTGAGCAGTTCTTC. Based on the CDR3 plus reference TRBV11-1 and TRBJ2-1, the full variable domain is EAEVAQSPRYKITEKSQAVAFWCDPISGHATLYWYRQILGQGPELLVQFQDESVVDDSQLPKDRFSAERLKGVDSTLKIQPAELGDSAMYLCASSLASHRVEQFFGPGTRLTVL.

This chain links TRBV29-1 with TRBJ2-7; D gene uncertain. The CDR3 is 13 residues long. Trimming took off 6 bases at V and 2 bases at J, with 14 bases between the two ends. Germline CDR1 is SQVTM and CDR2 is ANQGSEA. Here the CDR3 DNA reads TGCAGCGTGGCCCTAGGCAGCACCTACGAGCAGTACTTC. Its translation: CSVALGSTYEQYF.

There are a few counts of this clone. V usage is TRBV5-5 and J usage is TRBJ1-5; D uncertain. This CDR3 is built from 15 residues. Trimming stripped 1 base from V and 5 bases from J, with 13 bases between. CDR1 SGHKS and CDR2 YYEKEE come from the germline V gene (reference sequence). In DNA, the CDR3 is TGTGCCAGCAGCTTGCGCGGGAATTTGGATCAGCCCCAGCATTTT. Encoded protein: CASSLRGNLDQPQHF.

The rearrangement joins TRBV5-1 to TRBJ2-1; 8 bases map to TRBD1. The CDR3 loop spans 15 amino acids. The germline V gene encodes CDR1 SGHRS and CDR2 YFSETQ. V trimming: 5 bases; J trimming: 8 bases; junction bases outside the gene matches: 12. CDR3 protein: CASRLRTGGWDEQFF. CDR3 nucleotides: TGCGCCAGCAGGTTACGTACAGGGGGTTGGGATGAGCAGTTCTTC.

J is TRBJ1-1 and V is TRBV6-1; D ambiguous. Germline CDR1 and CDR2: MNHNS and SASEGT. The V and J ends lost 4 bases and 0 bases respectively, with 9 bases between them. The CDR3 runs 14 residues. As DNA, the CDR3 is TGTGCCAGCAGTGTTGACAACTTGAACACTGAAGCTTTCTTT. Its translation: CASSVDNLNTEAFF.

V is TRBV11-2 and J is TRBJ2-6; weak D call: TRBD2 (6 bases). Germline-derived CDR1 and CDR2 are SGHAT and FQNNGV. Trimming pared 2 bases from V and 1 base from J, leaving 12 bases between. This CDR3 has 17 amino acids. The CDR3: CASSLLGLMSGANVLTF. In DNA form, the CDR3 reads TGTGCCAGCAGCTTATTGGGACTGATGTCTGGGGCCAACGTCCTGACTTTC.

For the CDR3, the DNA is TGTGCCAGCAGCTTGAGTAGGGCCGAAGATACGCAGTATTTT. Protein sequence: CASSLSRAEDTQYF. This chain links TRBV7-2 with TRBJ2-3; D gene ambiguous. Trimming left V 3 bases short and J 5 bases short, with 12 bases between. CDR3 length: 14 residues. Looked up from germline, CDR1 is SGHTA and CDR2 is FQGNSA.